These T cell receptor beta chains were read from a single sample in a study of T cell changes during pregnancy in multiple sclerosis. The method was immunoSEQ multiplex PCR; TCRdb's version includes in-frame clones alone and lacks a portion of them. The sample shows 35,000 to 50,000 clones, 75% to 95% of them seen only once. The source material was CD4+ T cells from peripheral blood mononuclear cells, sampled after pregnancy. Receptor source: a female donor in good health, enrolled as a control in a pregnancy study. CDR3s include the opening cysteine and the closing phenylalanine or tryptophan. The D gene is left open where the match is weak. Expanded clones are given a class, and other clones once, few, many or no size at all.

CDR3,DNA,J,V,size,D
CASSEGLGRGETQYF,TGTGCCAGCAGTGAAGGTCTCGGGAGGGGGGAGACCCAGTACTTC,TRBJ2-5,TRBV2,NA,TRBD2
CASSGQGVSNQPQHF,TGTGCCAGCAGCGGACAGGGAGTGAGCAATCAGCCCCAGCATTTT,TRBJ1-5,TRBV5-8,NA,TRBD1
CASSLLGGQPQHF,TGTGCCAGCAGTCTGCTTGGTGGCCAGCCCCAGCATTTT,TRBJ1-5,TRBV27,NA,NA
CASSPRTGVRYEQYF,TGTGCCAGCAGCCCGCGGACAGGAGTCCGCTACGAGCAGTACTTC,TRBJ2-7,TRBV5-5,NA,TRBD1
CADARMNTEAFF,TGTGCCGACGCCAGGATGAACACTGAAGCTTTCTTT,TRBJ1-1,TRBV27,few,NA
CASSADRLGTGELFF,TGTGCCAGCAGCGCAGACAGGTTAGGGACCGGGGAGCTGTTTTTT,TRBJ2-2,TRBV9,NA,NA
CASSFQGPGANVLTF,TGCGCCAGCAGCTTTCAGGGCCCCGGGGCCAACGTCCTGACTTTC,TRBJ2-6,TRBV5-1,NA,NA
CASSYQSQVSADTQYF,TGTGCCAGCTCCTACCAAAGTCAGGTTTCCGCAGATACGCAGTATTTT,TRBJ2-3,TRBV18,NA,NA
CAWSEGAGGPSEQFF,TGTGCCTGGAGTGAGGGGGCGGGAGGGCCGAGTGAGCAGTTCTTC,TRBJ2-1,TRBV30,NA,TRBD2
CASSQDTAGGRNEQFF,TGTGCCAGCAGCCAAGATACAGCGGGGGGGCGGAATGAGCAGTTCTTC,TRBJ2-1,TRBV4-2,NA,TRBD2
CASSLGQGSGGYGYTF,TGTGCCAGCAGCTTGGGACAGGGGAGTGGAGGCTATGGCTACACCTTC,TRBJ1-2,TRBV5-4,NA,TRBD1
CASSVTGGYGYTF,TGCGCCAGCAGCGTGACAGGGGGCTATGGCTACACCTTC,TRBJ1-2,TRBV5-1,NA,TRBD1
CASSLDRANEKLFF,TGTGCCAGCAGCTTAGACAGAGCTAATGAAAAACTGTTTTTT,TRBJ1-4,TRBV7-2,NA,NA
CASSLPEEETQYF,TGTGCCAGCAGCTTGCCAGAGGAGGAGACCCAGTACTTC,TRBJ2-5,TRBV5-8,NA,NA
CASSASGFTDTQYF,TGTGCCAGCAGTGCGAGCGGTTTCACAGATACGCAGTATTTT,TRBJ2-3,TRBV6-4,NA,NA
CASSSGQGKSTEAFF,TGTGCCAGCAGTAGTGGACAGGGGAAGAGCACTGAAGCTTTCTTT,TRBJ1-1,TRBV28,NA,TRBD1
CASSFDIFEQYF,TGTGCCAGCAGCTTTGACATATTCGAGCAGTACTTC,TRBJ2-7,TRBV5-8,NA,NA
CASSIRGPQETQYF,TGTGCCAGTAGTATAAGGGGGCCTCAAGAGACCCAGTACTTC,TRBJ2-5,TRBV19,NA,TRBD1
CARSFRNTDRGPDGYTF,TGTGCCAGAAGTTTCCGAAACACGGACAGGGGGCCAGATGGCTACACCTTC,TRBJ1-2,TRBV27,NA,TRBD1
CASSQDRGSPYEQYF,TGCGCCAGCAGCCAAGATCGAGGCAGTCCCTACGAGCAGTACTTC,TRBJ2-7,TRBV4-1,NA,NA
CASSQAGYEQYF,TGCGCCAGCAGTCAAGCGGGTTACGAGCAGTACTTC,TRBJ2-7,TRBV23-1,NA,NA
CASREGEGEQYF,TGTGCCAGCAGAGAAGGTGAGGGAGAGCAGTACTTC,TRBJ2-7,TRBV5-6,NA,NA
CASSQDEGYSPLHF,TGTGCCAGCAGCCAAGATGAGGGTTATTCACCCCTCCACTTT,TRBJ1-6,TRBV4-2,few,NA
CATEEDEQFF,TGTGCCACGGAGGAGGATGAGCAGTTCTTC,TRBJ2-1,TRBV6-6,NA,NA
CASSAVRMGGEPQHF,TGCGCCAGCAGTGCAGTCAGAATGGGGGGAGAGCCCCAGCATTTT,TRBJ1-5,TRBV10-2,NA,NA
CASSLLREGSTDTQYF,TGTGCCAGCAGTTTACTGCGGGAGGGTAGCACAGATACGCAGTATTTT,TRBJ2-3,TRBV27,NA,TRBD2
CASSLRLAGRGDEQYF,TGTGCCAGCAGTTTAAGGCTAGCGGGACGTGGCGACGAGCAGTACTTC,TRBJ2-7,TRBV27,NA,TRBD2
CASSIGRGLDGYTF,TGTGCCAGTAGTATAGGCAGGGGGCTCGATGGCTACACCTTC,TRBJ1-2,TRBV19,NA,TRBD1
CASSLTGGGYEQYF,TGTGCCAGCAGCTTAACGGGGGGAGGGTACGAGCAGTACTTC,TRBJ2-7,TRBV7-2,once,TRBD2
CASSNSGSNQPQHF,TGTGCCAGCAGTAACTCGGGGAGCAATCAGCCCCAGCATTTT,TRBJ1-5,TRBV28,NA,NA
CASSSRGSYGYTF,TGTGCCAGCAGTTCCAGGGGAAGCTATGGCTACACCTTC,TRBJ1-2,TRBV27,NA,NA
CASRTGIDEQYF,TGTGCCAGCAGGACAGGGATCGACGAGCAGTACTTC,TRBJ2-7,TRBV27,NA,TRBD1
CASSYLGLETQYF,TGTGCCAGCAGTTATCTCGGACTAGAGACCCAGTACTTC,TRBJ2-5,TRBV6-5,NA,NA
CASSAGTSVSEQYF,TGTGCCAGCAGCGCCGGGACTAGTGTTAGCGAGCAGTACTTC,TRBJ2-7,TRBV6-5,NA,TRBD2
CASSSPGQGRNQPQHF,TGTGCCAGCAGCTCCCCAGGACAGGGTCGAAATCAGCCCCAGCATTTT,TRBJ1-5,TRBV7-2,NA,TRBD1
CASSGGFGETQYF,TGTGCCAGCAGCGGGGGGTTTGGAGAGACCCAGTACTTC,TRBJ2-5,TRBV6-4,NA,TRBD2
CASSLGLGVSTDTQYF,TGTGCCAGCAGCTTAGGACTCGGCGTTAGCACAGATACGCAGTATTTT,TRBJ2-3,TRBV7-2,NA,NA
CAWSADGVLRRSSYNSPLHF,TGTGCCTGGAGTGCCGACGGCGTTCTACGAAGGAGCTCCTATAATTCACCCCTCCACTTT,TRBJ1-6,TRBV30,NA,NA
CASSQVGGTDTQYF,TGCGCCAGCAGCCAAGTCGGGGGCACAGATACGCAGTATTTT,TRBJ2-3,TRBV4-3,NA,NA
CASGPGTAKNMNTEAFF,TGTGCCAGCGGTCCCGGGACAGCGAAAAACATGAACACTGAAGCTTTCTTT,TRBJ1-1,TRBV6-4,NA,TRBD1
CATSEGLGRSYNEQFF,TGTGCCACCAGCGAGGGCTTGGGCCGCTCCTACAATGAGCAGTTCTTC,TRBJ2-1,TRBV15,once,NA
CASSQESSRETQYF,TGCGCCAGCAGCCAAGAATCTAGCCGGGAGACCCAGTACTTC,TRBJ2-5,TRBV4-1,once,NA
CASSLYNRGDTEAFF,TGTGCCAGCAGCTTGTATAACAGGGGAGACACTGAAGCTTTCTTT,TRBJ1-1,TRBV5-4,NA,TRBD1
CASSQRLRGVGQETQYF,TGTGCCAGCAGCCAAAGGTTGCGGGGGGTAGGTCAAGAGACCCAGTACTTC,TRBJ2-5,TRBV4-2,NA,TRBD2
CASSLAPPSTGIAYEQYF,TGTGCCAGCAGCCTAGCCCCTCCATCGACAGGAATTGCCTACGAGCAGTACTTC,TRBJ2-7,TRBV7-6,NA,NA
CASSSFRDSYGYTF,TGTGCCAGCAGTTCCTTCCGGGACAGCTATGGCTACACCTTC,TRBJ1-2,TRBV6-5,NA,TRBD1
CASSLVTGGPYNEQFF,TGCGCCAGCAGCTTGGTTACGGGAGGCCCCTACAATGAGCAGTTCTTC,TRBJ2-1,TRBV5-1,NA,TRBD2
CSVGVGGNEQFF,TGCAGCGTTGGGGTCGGGGGCAATGAGCAGTTCTTC,TRBJ2-1,TRBV29-1,once,NA
CASSLGYAAYEQYF,TGTGCCAGCAGCCTAGGGTATGCAGCCTACGAGCAGTACTTC,TRBJ2-7,TRBV7-9,NA,NA
CASSEYRGKSYNEQFF,TGTGCCAGCAGTGAGTACAGGGGAAAATCCTACAATGAGCAGTTCTTC,TRBJ2-1,TRBV28,once,TRBD1
CASKAGPSTDTQYF,TGTGCCAGCAAGGCGGGACCTAGCACAGATACGCAGTATTTT,TRBJ2-3,TRBV6-5,NA,NA